This T cell receptor beta chain is drawn from a study of blood T cell repertoires in COVID-19. In the study's own analysis: How many nucleated cells were present was estimated from reference gene primer amplification. The repertoire was sequenced with immunoSEQ multiplex PCR; TCRdb's copy has only in-frame clones and lacks some. That table furnishes V, J and clone size, whereas the DNA furnished D and trimming. The sample lists 350,000 to 400,000 clones, more than 85% occurring once. Assignments of participants to cohorts depended upon their own reported clinical history. Trimming cost V 2 bases and J 1 base, with 5 bases left between them. This CDR3 region has 13 residues. Germline CDR1 and CDR2: KGHSH and LQKENI.

The gene calls are TRBV18 and TRBJ1-1, with D unresolved. The TCR comes from a woman in her twenties or thirties who had recovered from COVID-19. Source material: PBMCs or T cells enriched from blood (not recorded which). The CDR3 loop is CASSPTQNTEAFF. The CDR3 DNA sequence: TGTGCCAGCTCACCAACACAGAACACTGAAGCTTTCTTT.